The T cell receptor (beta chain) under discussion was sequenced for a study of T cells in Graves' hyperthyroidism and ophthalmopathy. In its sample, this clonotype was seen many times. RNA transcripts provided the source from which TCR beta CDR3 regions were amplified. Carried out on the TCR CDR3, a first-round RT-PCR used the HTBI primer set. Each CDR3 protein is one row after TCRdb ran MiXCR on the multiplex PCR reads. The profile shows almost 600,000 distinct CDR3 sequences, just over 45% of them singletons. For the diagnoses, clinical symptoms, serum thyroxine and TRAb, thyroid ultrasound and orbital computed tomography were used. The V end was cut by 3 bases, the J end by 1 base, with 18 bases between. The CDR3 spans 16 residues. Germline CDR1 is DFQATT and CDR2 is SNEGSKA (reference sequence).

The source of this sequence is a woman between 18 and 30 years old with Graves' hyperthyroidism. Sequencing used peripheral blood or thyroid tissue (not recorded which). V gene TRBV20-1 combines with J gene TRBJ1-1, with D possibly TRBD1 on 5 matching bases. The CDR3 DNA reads TGCAGTGCTAGTCCAACTCCAACAGGCCAGAACACTGAAGCTTTCTTT. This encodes CSASPTPTGQNTEAFF.